The 2 T cell receptor beta chains given below trace back to one sample, sequenced in a study of Ad26.COV2.S vaccination and SARS-CoV-2 variants. The treatment was: over 15 received Ad26.COV2.S at low or high dose, single or two shots; several received placebo; per-sample allocation not given. Sampling took place 63 days after the first vaccine or placebo injection. TCRdb's copy holds only in-frame clones and misses some; the assay was immunoSEQ multiplex PCR. The profile shows about 350,000 clones, 80% to 90% of them singletons. Material: peripheral blood, obtained in a trial of Ad26.COV2.S vaccine versus placebo. These receptors originate from a person aged 18-60 years who received the Ad26.COV2.S COVID-19 vaccine or a placebo.

The chain uses TRBV7-2 and TRBJ2-5; D may match TRBD1 or TRBD2 (5 bases each). From germline, CDR1 is SGHTA and CDR2 FQGNSA. Trimming left V 4 bases short and J 9 bases short, with 9 bases between. The CDR3 runs to 11 residues. The CDR3 DNA sequence: TGTGCCAGCAGCTCGATGGGGGCCCAGTACTTC. Translated, it gives CASSSMGAQYF.

The chain employs TRBV7-2 and TRBJ2-7, with no clear D. Deletions cut 3 bases from V and 2 bases from J, with 14 bases between. The germline V gene has CDR1 SGHTA and CDR2 FQGNSA. This CDR3 is built from 15 residues. The CDR3 loop is CASSFTVDSPYEQYF. The DNA of the CDR3 is TGTGCCAGCAGCTTTACCGTCGACTCACCCTACGAGCAGTACTTC.